This T cell receptor (beta chain) was sequenced for a study of T cell repertoires in cytomegalovirus infection. The study, taken as a whole, reports: Carriage of CMV together with the relevant HLA was identifiable through cumulative public TCR beta family frequency. HLA-C-restricted CMV-specific TCR beta clonotypes prevailed in the ex vivo response.

The CDR3 sequence is 16 residues long. V lost 6 bases and J 8 bases, leaving 22 bases between the germline ends. Germline values: CDR1 SNHLY, CDR2 FYNNEI. MiXCR, run by TCRdb on the reads, gives a single entry per CDR3 protein. This sample has over 200,000 distinct CDR3 sequences, with 12% to 15% found just once. Points on this clonotype: Its antigen is currently unknown.

The sequence was collected from a human donor in good health (CMV status not recorded). Some clones in this sample may be carry-over from other donors' samples. The rearrangement links TRBV2 to TRBJ1-4; D unclear. The sequenced material came from PBMCs. The CDR3 here is CASRDFHPGRGEKLFF. The CDR3 DNA reads as TGTGCCAGCAGAGATTTCCACCCGGGCCGAGGGGAAAAACTGTTTTTT. The full variable domain, with the rest looked up from reference TRBV2 and TRBJ1-4, is EPEVTQTPSHQVTQMGQEVILRCVPISNHLYFYWYRQILGQKVEFLVSFYNNEISEKSEIFDDQFSVERPDGSNFTLKIRSTKLEDSAMYFCASRDFHPGRGEKLFFGSGTQLSVL.